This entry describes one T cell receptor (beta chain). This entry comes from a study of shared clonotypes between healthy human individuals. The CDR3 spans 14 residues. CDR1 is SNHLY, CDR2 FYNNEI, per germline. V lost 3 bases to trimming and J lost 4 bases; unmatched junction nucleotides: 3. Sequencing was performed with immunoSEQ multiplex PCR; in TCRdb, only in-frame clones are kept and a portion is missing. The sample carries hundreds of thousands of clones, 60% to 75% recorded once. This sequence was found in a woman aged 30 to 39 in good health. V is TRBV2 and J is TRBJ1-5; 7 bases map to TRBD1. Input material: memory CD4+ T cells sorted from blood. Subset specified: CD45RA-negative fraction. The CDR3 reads CASSDRDRNQPQHF. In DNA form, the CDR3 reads TGTGCCAGCAGTGACAGGGACAGAAATCAGCCCCAGCATTTT.